Presented here are 23 T cell receptor beta chains from one specimen sequenced in a study of T cells after yellow fever vaccination. A single record per CDR3 protein comes from TCRdb applying MiXCR to the 5' RACE reads. The profile covers a few hundred thousand distinct CDR3 sequences, with roughly 8.3% appearing a single time and approximately 16% taken by the ten largest. The material sequenced was PBMCs, taken more than 40 days after the first yellow fever vaccination. The receptors originated from a man between 18 and 35 years old who received the YFV17D yellow fever vaccine.

This clonotype was detected ten times or more. The chain employs TRBV25-1 and TRBJ1-1; no firm D call. Germline V CDR1 and CDR2: MGHDK, SYGVNS. The length of the CDR3 is 14 residues. V dropped 1 base and J dropped 1 base, with 7 bases sitting between them. CDR3 sequence: CASSESGGNTEAFF. The CDR3 DNA is TGTGCCAGCAGTGAATCCGGAGGGAACACTGAAGCTTTCTTT.

The rearrangement links TRBV6-5 to TRBJ1-2, with D unclear. Germline V gene lookup returns CDR1 MNHEY and CDR2 SVGAGI. This CDR3 comprises 15 residues. The V and J ends lost 3 bases and 8 bases respectively, with 19 bases between them. The CDR3 region is CASSYGRFGSFGYTF. For the CDR3, the DNA is TGTGCCAGCAGTTATGGCAGGTTCGGGTCCTTCGGCTACACCTTC.

The genes are TRBV6-5 and TRBJ1-1, with TRBD1 matching over 7 bases. CDR3 size: 16 residues. V gave up 2 bases and J gave up 4 bases; unmatched junction bases: 10. Germline V gene data show CDR1 as MNHEY and CDR2 as SVGAGI. This CDR3 reads CASSYRGLLRSTEAFF. CDR3 nucleotide sequence: TGTGCCAGCAGTTACAGGGGGCTACTGAGGAGCACTGAAGCTTTCTTT.

The table lists this clonotype with a few counts. The chain employs TRBV6-5 and TRBJ1-1; 10 bases are a match to TRBD1. Germline CDR1 reads MNHEY; CDR2 reads SVGAGI. V lost 2 bases, J lost 3 bases, and 6 bases stayed unmatched. This CDR3 contains 16 residues. CDR3: CASSYPRTGGDTEAFF. CDR3 nucleotide sequence: TGTGCCAGCAGTTACCCACGGACAGGGGGGGACACTGAAGCTTTCTTT.

The count of this clonotype is one. This chain links TRBV5-1 with TRBJ2-5; TRBD2 aligns across 9 bases. The CDR3 covers 17 residues. V trimming: 0 bases; J trimming: 5 bases; junction bases outside the gene matches: 11. From germline, CDR1 is SGHRS and CDR2 YFSETQ. Written as DNA, the CDR3 is TGCGCCAGCAGCTTGGTACTCGGCGGGGGGGCCTTTGAGACCCAGTACTTC. Translation gives CASSLVLGGGAFETQYF.

This chain uses TRBV7-6 with TRBJ1-2; D might be TRBD1 (6 bases). With 1 base removed from V and 7 bases from J, the gap between germline ends came to 19 bases. Looked up from germline, CDR1 is SGHVS and CDR2 is FNYEAQ. The CDR3 is made up of 16 amino acids. CDR3 DNA sequence: TGTGCCAGCAGCTTAGAGGGAAGGGCTCAAGGGGGTGGCTACACCTTC. This codes for CASSLEGRAQGGGYTF.

This clonotype was recorded many times. The chain is built from TRBV9 and TRBJ2-7; a possible D gene is TRBD1 (6 bases). Deletions cut 1 base from V and 7 bases from J, with 21 bases between. This CDR3 comprises 16 residues. Germline loops: CDR1 SGDLS, CDR2 YYNGEE. The CDR3 reads CASSVSPHWTVEEQYF. CDR3 bases: TGTGCCAGCAGCGTAAGCCCGCATTGGACAGTTGAAGAGCAGTACTTC.

This chain links TRBV11-1 with TRBJ2-3, with D hard to call. The CDR3 covers 13 residues. The germline gives CDR1 SGHAT, CDR2 FQDESV (reference sequence). V lost 2 bases, J lost 4 bases, and 7 bases lay in between. This CDR3 reads CASSLRFADTQYF. CDR3 nucleotide sequence: TGTGCCAGCAGCTTAAGGTTTGCAGATACGCAGTATTTT.

V is TRBV7-2 and J is TRBJ2-7, with D possibly being TRBD1 (6 bases). V was trimmed by 10 bases and J by 1 base, leaving 11 bases between them. CDR3 length equals 12 residues. Looked up from germline, CDR1 is SGHTA and CDR2 is FQGNSA. The CDR3 DNA reads TGTGCCACCAAAGGGGGTTCCTACGAGCAGTACTTC. Protein: CATKGGSYEQYF. Full variable domain (remainder filled in from reference TRBV7-2 and TRBJ2-7): GAGVSQSPSNKVTEKGKDVELRCDPISGHTALYWYRQSLGQGLEFLIYFQGNSAPDKSGLPSDRFSAERTGGSVSTLTIQRTQQEDSAVYLCATKGGSYEQYFGPGTRLTVT.

This clonotype was picked up many times. The V and J genes are TRBV5-1 and TRBJ2-1, with D possibly TRBD2 on 6 matching bases. Germline V gene data show CDR1 as SGHRS and CDR2 as YFSETQ. The germline V and J ends were trimmed by 6 bases and 9 bases, with 19 bases remaining between them. This CDR3 spans 14 amino acids. CDR3 sequence: CASIPAGRRGEQFF. The DNA of the CDR3 is TGCGCCAGCATCCCGGCGGGGCGGCGGGGTGAGCAGTTCTTC. The variable domain in full, completed from reference TRBV5-1 and TRBJ2-1, reads KAGVTQTPRYLIKTRGQQVTLSCSPISGHRSVSWYQQTPGQGLQFLFEYFSETQRNKGNFPGRFSGRQFSNSRSEMNVSTLELGDSALYLCASIPAGRRGEQFFGPGTRLTVL.

This clonotype was observed a few times. The rearrangement joins TRBV6-5 to TRBJ2-3; 8 bases match TRBD1. V lost 4 bases and J lost 14; bases outside the gene matches: 8. Looked up from germline, CDR1 is MNHEY and CDR2 is SVGAGI. The CDR3 is 12 residues long. CDR3 in amino acids: CASSSPGGAGYF. CDR3 nucleotides: TGTGCCAGCAGTTCCCCAGGGGGCGCGGGGTATTTT.

The rearrangement uses TRBV6-6 and TRBJ2-7; a possible D gene is TRBD2 (5 bases). Germline V gene lookup returns CDR1 MNHNY and CDR2 SVGAGI (reference sequence). The length of the CDR3 is 12 residues. Trimming shortened V by 8 bases and J by 1 base, and 9 bases separated the two germline ends. Written as DNA, the CDR3 is TGTGCCAGCGAGGGTGGGTCCTACGAGCAGTACTTC. It translates to CASEGGSYEQYF.

As concerns this clonotype: Just one base apart from a much larger clone, this may be a read error. The J gene is TRBJ2-5, the V gene TRBV15; perhaps TRBD2 as D (5 bases). Germline assignment: CDR1 LNHNV and CDR2 YYDKDF (reference sequence). This CDR3 spans 12 amino acids. CDR3 sequence: CATSNGRETQNF. The CDR3 coding sequence is TGTGCCACCAGCAATGGAAGGGAGACCCAGAACTTC.

The rearrangement joins TRBV29-1 to TRBJ1-2, with 7 bases that match TRBD1. CDR3 length equals 15 residues. The germline CDR1 and CDR2 sequences are SQVTM and ANQGSEA. V dropped 3 bases and J dropped 2; count of bases not matched to a gene: 9. The CDR3, as DNA: TGCAGCGTTGATAGCGACAGGGCCGCCAACTATGGCTACACCTTC. Translating it yields CSVDSDRAANYGYTF.

This clonotype came up a few times. V usage is TRBV5-1 and J usage is TRBJ2-1, with 9 bases matching TRBD2. Losses at the gene ends were 2 bases for V and 10 bases for J; bases not matched to a gene: 10. The CDR3 contains 15 residues. CDR1 is SGHRS and CDR2 is YFSETQ in the germline V gene. The DNA of the CDR3 is TGCGCCAGCAGCTTAAATCCGGGACTAGCAAGCGAGCAGTTCTTC. Its protein is CASSLNPGLASEQFF.

A few counts support this clonotype. CDR3 bases: TGCAGTGTCAGGGACAGGGGGATTTCGAACTATGGCTACACCTTC. Translated: CSVRDRGISNYGYTF. The V call is TRBV20-1, the J call TRBJ1-2, with 11 bases identical to TRBD1. V gave up 7 bases and J gave up 2 bases; unmatched junction bases: 9. The CDR3 consists of 15 residues. CDR1 and CDR2 from the germline V gene are DFQATT and SNEGSKA (reference sequence).

The rearrangement uses TRBV7-2 and TRBJ1-5; D call uncertain. V dropped 3 bases and J dropped 6 bases, with 9 bases sitting between them. The CDR3 spans 13 residues. Germline loops: CDR1 SGHTA, CDR2 FQGNSA. CDR3 DNA: TGTGCCAGCAGCTTCTACCCTAGTCAGCCCCAGCATTTT. It codes for CASSFYPSQPQHF. The full variable domain, completed using reference TRBV7-2 and TRBJ1-5, is GAGVSQSPSNKVTEKGKDVELRCDPISGHTALYWYRQSLGQGLEFLIYFQGNSAPDKSGLPSDRFSAERTGGSVSTLTIQRTQQEDSAVYLCASSFYPSQPQHFGDGTRLSIL.

The chain combines TRBV20-1 with TRBJ2-5; 7 bases map to TRBD1. The germline gives CDR1 DFQATT, CDR2 SNEGSKA (reference sequence). This CDR3 has 15 amino acids. Losses at the gene ends were 6 bases for V and 2 bases for J; bases not matched to a gene: 12. The CDR3 nucleotides are TGCAGTGCCAATGGACAGGCCCAGAGGCAAGAGACCCAGTACTTC. Translation gives CSANGQAQRQETQYF.

In this sample, this clonotype turned up a few times. The chain uses TRBV21-1 and TRBJ2-7; the D segment call TRBD2 is taken from the table without a DNA check. TRBV21-1 is a pseudogene locus. The CDR3 is 18 amino acids. This CDR3 reads CASSEPGGTAGSSYEQYV. As DNA, the CDR3 is TGTGCCAGCAGCGAACCGGGTGGGACGGCGGGGAGCTCCTACGAGCAGTACGTC.

CDR3 sequence (DNA): TGCGCCAGCAGCTCGAACCTAGTGACAGATACGCAGTATTTT. Translating it yields CASSSNLVTDTQYF. This chain joins TRBV5-1 and TRBJ2-3; D call uncertain. This CDR3 region has 14 residues. CDR1 is SGHRS, CDR2 YFSETQ, per germline. The germline V and J ends were trimmed by 3 bases and 3 bases, with 11 bases remaining between them. The variable domain in full, with the rest retrieved from reference TRBV5-1 and TRBJ2-3, is KAGVTQTPRYLIKTRGQQVTLSCSPISGHRSVSWYQQTPGQGLQFLFEYFSETQRNKGNFPGRFSGRQFSNSRSEMNVSTLELGDSALYLCASSSNLVTDTQYFGPGTRLTVL.

J is TRBJ2-3 and V is TRBV5-1; the D is unclear. Deletions cut 7 bases from V and 6 bases from J, with 15 bases between. The CDR3 loop spans 13 amino acids. The V gene's germline CDR1 is SGHRS and CDR2 YFSETQ. The CDR3 nucleotides read TGCGCCAGCGGCCAGCCTAGTCCCGATACGCAGTATTTT. Encoded protein: CASGQPSPDTQYF.

V gene TRBV2 combines with J gene TRBJ2-1; 9 bases line up with TRBD2. The trim removed 6 bases at V and 7 bases at J, leaving 13 bases unmatched. The CDR3 loop spans 16 amino acids. Germline V CDR1 and CDR2: SNHLY, FYNNEI. CDR3 amino acids: CASSPTFGGGANEQFF. As DNA, the CDR3 is TGTGCCAGCAGCCCCACCTTTGGCGGGGGGGCTAATGAGCAGTTCTTC. Filled out from reference TRBV2 and TRBJ2-1, the complete variable domain reads EPEVTQTPSHQVTQMGQEVILRCVPISNHLYFYWYRQILGQKVEFLVSFYNNEISEKSEIFDDQFSVERPDGSNFTLKIRSTKLEDSAMYFCASSPTFGGGANEQFFGPGTRLTVL.

This clonotype was found a few times. The chain is built from TRBV19 and TRBJ2-2, with D possibly matching TRBD2 (7 bases). In germline, CDR1 is LNHDA, CDR2 SQIVND (reference sequence). CDR3 length equals 15 residues. Trimming took 5 bases from V and 5 from J, leaving 15 bases between them. CDR3 coding DNA: TGTGCCAGTAGTTCCGAGGGGGGGCGTACCGGGGAGCTGTTTTTT. It specifies CASSSEGGRTGELFF.